One sample yielded the 10 T cell receptor beta chains listed below, sequenced in a study of CD8 T cells in ankylosing spondylitis. TCRdb reprocessed the 5' RACE reads with MiXCR, giving one entry per CDR3 protein. The sample includes roughly 180,000 distinct CDR3 sequences, 10% to 15% of them seen just once. The specimen was blood, either unsorted or a sorted T cell fraction (not recorded which). These receptors all come from a female donor with ankylosing spondylitis or in good health (not recorded which).

This clonotype turned up a few times. This chain links TRBV7-2 with TRBJ2-1; the D is unclear. Trimming left V 2 bases short and J 10 bases short, with 12 bases between. CDR3 size: 13 residues. Germline CDR1 reads SGHTA; CDR2 reads FQGNSA. The CDR3 coding sequence is TGTGCCAGCAGCTTACGGCTTCCCCGGGAGCAGTTCTTC. Protein sequence: CASSLRLPREQFF.

This clonotype was observed many times. CDR3 nucleotides: TGCAGCGTGAAAGGGCAGGGCGAAGCTTTCTTT. Amino acid sequence: CSVKGQGEAFF. The rearrangement uses TRBV29-1 and TRBJ1-1; a possible D gene is TRBD1 (5 bases). Germline loops: CDR1 SQVTM, CDR2 ANQGSEA. V was clipped by 6 bases and J by 8 bases, with 13 bases between them. The CDR3 has 11 residues.

The chain recombines TRBV6-2 or TRBV6-3 with TRBJ1-6, with D possibly matching TRBD1 (6 bases). Germline-derived CDR1 and CDR2 are MNHEY and SVGEGT. V shed 6 bases and J shed 9 bases, with 15 bases lying between them. This CDR3 comprises 14 residues. This CDR3 reads CASSGQLGISPLHF. The DNA for the CDR3 is TGTGCCAGCAGCGGACAGCTAGGGATTTCACCCCTCCACTTT.

This clonotype was observed once. A much larger clone differs from this one at a single base, so this may be a read error. The CDR3 does not end in the conserved phenylalanine or tryptophan, so this is likely a read error. This chain joins TRBV12-3 or TRBV12-4 and TRBJ2-7; possible D gene TRBD2, 5 bases. V was cut by 5 bases and J by 2 bases, with 22 bases left in between. The CDR3 contains 17 residues. The DNA of the CDR3 is TGTGCCAGCAGTCCCCAGCCGGTCGAGAGGGTGACCTACGAGCAGTACTTA. This translates into CASSPQPVERVTYEQYL.

In this sample, this clonotype turned up a few times. The chain links TRBV9 to TRBJ2-1; unclear D gene. Trimming cost V 3 bases and J 7 bases, with 11 bases left between them. CDR1 SGDLS and CDR2 YYNGEE come from the germline V gene. This CDR3 spans 13 amino acids. CDR3 nucleotide sequence: TGTGCCAGCAGCGACGCGTTGAGGAATGAGCAGTTCTTC. It yields the protein CASSDALRNEQFF. The full variable domain, in which reference TRBV9 and TRBJ2-1 provide the parts outside the CDR3, is DSGVTQTPKHLITATGQRVTLRCSPRSGDLSVYWYQQSLDQGLQFLIQYYNGEERAKGNILERFSAQQFPDLHSELNLSSLELGDSALYFCASSDALRNEQFFGPGTRLTVL.

This clonotype was counted ten times or more. CDR3 region: CSARAGISGNTIYF. The DNA for the CDR3 is TGCAGTGCTAGAGCAGGGATCTCTGGAAACACCATATATTTT. V usage is TRBV20-1 and J usage is TRBJ1-3; a weak D match, TRBD1 (5 bases). Germline V CDR1 and CDR2: DFQATT, SNEGSKA (reference sequence). Trimming pared 1 base from V and 0 bases from J, leaving 7 bases between. CDR3 size: 14 residues.

Many counts were recorded for this clonotype. The chain combines TRBV7-3 with TRBJ2-5; a weak D match, TRBD1 (5 bases). CDR1 is SGHTA, CDR2 FQGTGA, per germline. V was pared by 5 bases and J by 3 bases, with 10 bases between. The CDR3 has 13 amino acids. CDR3 sequence reads: CASSHGHKETQYF. The DNA of the CDR3 is TGTGCCAGCAGCCATGGACACAAAGAGACCCAGTACTTC.

The rearrangement links TRBV7-2 to TRBJ2-1; 7 bases are a match to TRBD1. The CDR3 has 13 residues. V was pared by 1 base and J by 12 bases, with 6 bases of the junction left unmatched. Germline CDR1 and CDR2: SGHTA and FQGNSA. For the CDR3, the DNA is TGTGCCAGCAGCTTAGAGGCTCGGACAGGGCAGTTCTTC. It specifies CASSLEARTGQFF.

This clonotype was recorded many times. The germline gene is not matched at one end of the junction; a read error may be the cause. This chain connects TRBV7-2 to TRBJ2-6; D is ambiguous. CDR3 length: 13 amino acids. CDR1 and CDR2 (germline): SGHTA, FQGNSA. CDR3: CASSLGGANVLTF. The CDR3 nucleotides read TGTGCCAGCAGTTTAGGTGGGGCCAACGTCCTGACTTTC.

The V call is TRBV27, the J call TRBJ2-1; D is unclear. The CDR3 spans 15 residues. The germline gives CDR1 MNHEY, CDR2 SMNVEV (reference sequence). V shed 4 bases and J shed 4 bases, with 14 bases lying between them. The CDR3 is CASSYSPVGYNEQFF. The CDR3 region has the DNA TGTGCCAGCAGTTATTCGCCGGTCGGTTACAATGAGCAGTTCTTC.